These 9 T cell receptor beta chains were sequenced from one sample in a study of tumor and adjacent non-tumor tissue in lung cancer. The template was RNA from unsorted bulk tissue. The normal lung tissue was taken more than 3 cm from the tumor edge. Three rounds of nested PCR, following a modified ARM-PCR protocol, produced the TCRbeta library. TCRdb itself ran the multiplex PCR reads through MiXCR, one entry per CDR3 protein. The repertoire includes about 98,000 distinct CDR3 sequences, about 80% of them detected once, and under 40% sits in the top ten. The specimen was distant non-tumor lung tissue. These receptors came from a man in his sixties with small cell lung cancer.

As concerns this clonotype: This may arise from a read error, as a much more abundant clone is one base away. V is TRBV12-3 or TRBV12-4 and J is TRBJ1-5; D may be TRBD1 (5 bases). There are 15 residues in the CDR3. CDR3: CACSPQGSGNQPQHF. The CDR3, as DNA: TGTGCCTGCAGCCCCCAGGGATCGGGCAATCAGCCCCAGCATTTT.

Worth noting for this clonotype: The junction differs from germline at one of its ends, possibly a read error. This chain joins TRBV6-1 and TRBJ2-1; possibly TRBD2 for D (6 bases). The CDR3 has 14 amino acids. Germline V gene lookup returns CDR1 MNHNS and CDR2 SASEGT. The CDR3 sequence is CASIFTGSKNEQFF. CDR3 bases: TGTGCCAGCATCTTTACCGGGAGTAAGAATGAACAGTTCTTC.

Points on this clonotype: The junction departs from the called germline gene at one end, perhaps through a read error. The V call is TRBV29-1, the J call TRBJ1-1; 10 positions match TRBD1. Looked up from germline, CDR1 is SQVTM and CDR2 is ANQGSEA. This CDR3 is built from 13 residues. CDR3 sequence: CSAWGQGNSEAFF. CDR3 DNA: TGCAGCGCCTGGGGACAGGGGAACTCTGAAGCTTTCTTT.

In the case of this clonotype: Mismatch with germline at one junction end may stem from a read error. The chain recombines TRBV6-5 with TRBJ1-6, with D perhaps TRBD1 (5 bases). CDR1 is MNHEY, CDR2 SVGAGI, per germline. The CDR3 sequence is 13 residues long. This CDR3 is CASSGPRDSPLHF. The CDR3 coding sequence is TGTGCCAGCAGTGGCCCCAGGGATTCTCCCCTCCACTTT.

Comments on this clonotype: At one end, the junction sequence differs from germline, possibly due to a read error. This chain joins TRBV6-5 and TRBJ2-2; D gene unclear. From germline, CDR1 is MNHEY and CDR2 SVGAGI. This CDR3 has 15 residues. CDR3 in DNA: TGTGTCAGCAGTACCTCGGACGCGAGCATCGGGGAGCTGTTTTTT. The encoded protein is CVSSTSDASIGELFF.

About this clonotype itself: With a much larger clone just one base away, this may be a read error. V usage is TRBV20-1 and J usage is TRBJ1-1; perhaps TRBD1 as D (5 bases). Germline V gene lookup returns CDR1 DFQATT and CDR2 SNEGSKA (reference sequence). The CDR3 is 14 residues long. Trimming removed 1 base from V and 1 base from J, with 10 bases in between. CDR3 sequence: CSARVERGNTEAFF. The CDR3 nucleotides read TGCAGTGCTAGAGTTGAGAGGGGGAACACTGAAGCTTTCTTT.

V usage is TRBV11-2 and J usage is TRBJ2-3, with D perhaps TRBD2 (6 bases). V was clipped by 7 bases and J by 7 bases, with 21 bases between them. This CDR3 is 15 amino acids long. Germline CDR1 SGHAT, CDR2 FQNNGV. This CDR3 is CASNSGGISGHTQYF. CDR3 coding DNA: TGTGCCAGCAACTCCGGGGGAATTTCGGGACATACGCAGTATTTT.

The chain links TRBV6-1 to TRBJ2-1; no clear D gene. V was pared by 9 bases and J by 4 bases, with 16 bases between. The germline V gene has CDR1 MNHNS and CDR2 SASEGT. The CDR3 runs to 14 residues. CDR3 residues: CARAGSWLYNEQFF. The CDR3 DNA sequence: TGTGCCAGGGCCGGCAGCTGGCTTTACAATGAGCAGTTCTTC.

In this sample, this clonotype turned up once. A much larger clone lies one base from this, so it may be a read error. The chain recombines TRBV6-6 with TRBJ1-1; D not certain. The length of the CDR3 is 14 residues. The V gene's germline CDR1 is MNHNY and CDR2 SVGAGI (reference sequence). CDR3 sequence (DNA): TGTGCCAGCAGTCTGATAGACACCAACACTGAAACTTTCTTT. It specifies CASSLIDTNTETFF.